The T cell receptor beta chain described here comes from a study of CD8+ T cells in alopecia areata (dated by TCRdb to 2016 to 2019). With respect to the entire study: The treated patients took part in an open-label pilot trial in which moderate-to-severe alopecia areata was treated with oral tofacitinib at 5 to 10 mg twice daily. Tofacitinib was given for 6 to 18 months, followed by 6 months of follow-up off drug to assess delayed response and recurrence. In treated patients, disease severity was measured using the SALT score, which gives the percentage of scalp surface area affected. The study used high-throughput TCRbeta sequencing to examine T cell clonal expansion in alopecia areata, in both the C3H/HeJ mouse model and human patients. Human TCRbeta sequencing covered scalp tissue and sorted CD4+ and CD8+ peripheral blood T cells from patchy and totalis/universalis alopecia areata patients and healthy controls. Biopsies were taken from tofacitinib-treated patients at baseline and at 4 and 24 weeks of treatment, and a later scalp biopsy was taken in several of the tofacitinib-treated patients. Clonality in the scalp was compared among normal scalp (n=4), patchy alopecia areata scalp (n=8), and alopecia totalis/universalis scalp (n=8). RNA came from the PAXgene miRNA kit for fixed scalp, the miRNeasy kit for PBMCs, and the RNeasy kit for mouse skin. TCRbeta CDR3 regions were amplified by immunoSEQ multiplex PCR using 35 Vbeta forward and 13 Jbeta reverse primers. Points the paper makes about the study in general: Shared TCR sequences between patients were less evident than in mice, which may be partly attributable to HLA diversity in the patient population. Compared with normal scalp, lesional scalp, particularly in alopecia totalis/universalis, had higher clonality and more expanded CD8+ clones, which suggests antigenic drive. Many expanded lesional clones were found to persist in scalp and blood during tofacitinib treatment, and relapse after treatment cessation may be partly explained by this persistence. Unlike mouse skin, where gammadelta T cells dominate, normal human skin contains resident alphabeta T cells that get sequenced too, which complicates analysis of the scalp TCR repertoire. The treated cohort was small, with a single nonresponder, so links between baseline CD8+ expansion and response need larger studies. Scalp clonality and the number of expanded CD8+ clones among the top 100 scalp clones were significantly decreased by tofacitinib.

V and J are trimmed by 0 bases and 1 base, and the gene matches miss 14 bases of the junction. The CDR1 and CDR2 encoded by the germline V gene are LGHNA and YSLEER. The cysteine opens and the phenylalanine closes a CDR3 of 20 amino acids. Only CDR3 DNA is held: 60 bases, read in frame from base 1. In the paper's terms, the time point label means: about 4 weeks on oral tofacitinib. Reading the label with the study, this specimen's treatment or condition is: oral pan-JAK inhibitor, 5-10 mg twice daily. From alopecia areata patients, peripheral blood was collected along with lesional scalp punch biopsies. Human scalp biopsies were fixed immediately in PAXgene tissue containers. As concerns this clone: No cognate antigen has been identified for it. Base-call qualities are not available, and no considerably larger clone is one nucleotide away.

Receptors were amplified or captured by the immunoSEQ multiplex PCR assay. For TCR sequencing, RNA was extracted from every sample and reverse transcribed into cDNA to serve as template. SuperScript III was used for first-strand cDNA synthesis, primed with a 2:1 mix of oligo-dT and random hexamers. A synthetic immune receptor repertoire was used to gauge amplification bias, and whatever bias remained was removed computationally. Concerning the study's data processing: Raw reads were preprocessed for error removal, and CDR3 was defined according to IMGT conventions as running from the conserved cysteine to phenylalanine. Clonality was computed by normalizing Shannon entropy by log2 of the number of productive unique TCRs and subtracting the result from 1. CD4 or CD8 identity of scalp clones was inferred by cross-referencing scalp TCRbeta sequences with sorted blood CD4 and CD8 repertoires. Imported from immuneACCESS, the table was reduced by TCRdb to in-frame sequences with V and J called. These copies leave out some clones; in studies compared against another copy, an unresolved V gene accounts for under half, and the cause of the remainder is not known. The V and J calls and clone size were taken over from that table, and D and trimming were inferred from the DNA. Across this sample there are about 19,000 clones, with around 50% seen only once. Under 8.5% of the sample goes to the ten largest clones.

This TCR came from a human donor with alopecia areata. This chain joins TRBV4-3 to TRBJ2-3; 9 central bases correspond to TRBD2. The input for sequencing was skin, taken at week 4, from a patient treated with tofacitinib. The CDR3 in this case is CASSQDLSAGAGGRTDTQYF. The sequenced DNA: TGCGCCAGCAGCCAAGATTTGAGCGCGGGGGCGGGGGGGCGCACAGATACGCAGTATTTT.